A single T cell receptor (beta chain) is shown here with its context. What this receptor recognizes is not known. There are no base qualities to consult, and no much larger clone falls within one base. TCRbeta CDR3 regions were amplified from genomic DNA using the immunoSEQ Assay, a bias-controlled multiplex PCR. The source study handled its data this way. The number of nucleated cells in each sample was estimated from the amplification of reference gene primers within the assay. To quantify the absolute abundance of each unique TCRbeta CDR3 rearrangement, sequence reads were collapsed and filtered. For each sample, productive Simpson clonality was calculated as the square root of Simpson's diversity index over productive rearrangements. TCRdb mirrors the immuneACCESS table, restricted to in-frame sequences. Some clones are absent from its copies; in checked studies, under half trace to an unresolved V gene, and the reason for the others is unknown. The DNA gave D and trimming, while V, J and clone size come from that table. The sample table records about 380,000 clones; more than 75% of these occur just once. About 1.2% of the sample is taken by the ten largest.

Enrolling through a virtual design, the prospective study's participants ranged in age from roughly 18 to 90 years and lived across roughly 23 United States geographic areas. In the prospective study, cohorts were assigned on the basis of participant-reported clinical history obtained from a screening survey and a study questionnaire. ImmuneRACE Cohort 3 recovered participants were defined by two consecutive negative NP/OP PCR tests, healthcare professional clearance, or symptom resolution. Mobile phlebotomists in the prospective study collected whole blood, serum and a nasopharyngeal or oropharyngeal swab from every participant. Prospective study participants could optionally give additional blood draws and questionnaires over a roughly two-month period. Blood samples from the prospective study were shipped frozen or at room temperature prior to DNA extraction. The data originate from a study of blood T cell repertoires in COVID-19 (dated by TCRdb to between 2020 and 2021). Study-level background: Collaborator samples came from the United States, Italy and Spain and covered acute and convalescent phases of COVID-19. The material from the prospective study consisted of cDNA or gDNA derived from T cells, B-cell-depleted T cells, or PBMCs. HLA class I and class II types, where available, came from metadata supplied by the sample provider rather than from assay-based typing. A de-identified subject ID, COVID-19 status, age in years and sex were almost always included in the sample metadata. Samples were obtained from the ongoing ImmuneRACE study (first 160 participants) and from about 1,300 subjects provided by 6 global collaborators. The repertoires were made available in a free public database intended to serve as a resource for research on the immune response to SARS-CoV-2. The dataset comprised deeply sampled blood TCRbeta repertoires from subjects exposed to, actively infected with, or recovered from COVID-19.

General study outcomes and caveats: How much clinical and demographic metadata was included differed by source and by participant, and the metadata was provided uncurated.

Input material: PBMCs or T cells enriched from blood (not recorded which). The source is a woman between 18 and 30 years old who had recovered from COVID-19.

The CDR3 protein sequence reads: CASSLVLGGRGQPQHF. The DNA sequence follows: TGTGCCAGCAGCTTAGTTTTAGGGGGCCGTGGTCAGCCCCAGCATTTT. The chain uses TRBV7-9 and TRBJ1-5, with 7 bases matching TRBD1. The germline V gene (reference sequence) provides CDR1 SEHNR and CDR2 FQNEAQ. Ends trimmed: V by 1 base, J by 6 bases; bases unmatched to a gene: 9. Reading from cysteine to phenylalanine, the CDR3 counts 16 amino acids. The retained sequence is limited to the CDR3, 48 bases, with the frame set at the first base. Outside the CDR3, residues come from the reference TRBV7-9 and TRBJ1-5 proteins, so the full variable domain is: DTGVSQNPRHKITKRGQNVTFRCDPISEHNRLYWYRQTLGQGPEFLTYFQNEAQLEKSRLLSDRFSAERPKGSFSTLEIQRTEQGDSAMYLCASSLVLGGRGQPQHFGDGTRLSIL.